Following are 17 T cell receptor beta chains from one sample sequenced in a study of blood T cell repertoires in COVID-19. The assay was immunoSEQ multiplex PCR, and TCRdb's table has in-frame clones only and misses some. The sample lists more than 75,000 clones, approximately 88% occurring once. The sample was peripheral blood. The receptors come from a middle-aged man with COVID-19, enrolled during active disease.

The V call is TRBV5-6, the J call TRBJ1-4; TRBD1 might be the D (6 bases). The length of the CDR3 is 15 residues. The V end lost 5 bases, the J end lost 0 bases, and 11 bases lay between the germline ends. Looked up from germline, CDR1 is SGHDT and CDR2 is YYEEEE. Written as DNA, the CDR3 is TGTGCCAGCAGTTTACAGGGTGCAACTAATGAAAAACTGTTTTTT. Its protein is CASSLQGATNEKLFF.

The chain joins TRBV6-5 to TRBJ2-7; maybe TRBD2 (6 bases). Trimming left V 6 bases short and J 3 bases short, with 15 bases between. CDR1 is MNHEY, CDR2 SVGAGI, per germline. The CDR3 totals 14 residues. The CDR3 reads CASRVRDWDYEQYF. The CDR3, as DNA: TGTGCCAGCAGGGTCCGGGACTGGGACTACGAGCAGTACTTC.

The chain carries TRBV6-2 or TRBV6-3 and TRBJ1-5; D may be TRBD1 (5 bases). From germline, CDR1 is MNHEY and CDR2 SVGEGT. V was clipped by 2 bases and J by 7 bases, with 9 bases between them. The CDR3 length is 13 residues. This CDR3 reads CASSYAGDQPQHF. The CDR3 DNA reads TGTGCCAGCAGTTACGCGGGGGACCAGCCCCAGCATTTT.

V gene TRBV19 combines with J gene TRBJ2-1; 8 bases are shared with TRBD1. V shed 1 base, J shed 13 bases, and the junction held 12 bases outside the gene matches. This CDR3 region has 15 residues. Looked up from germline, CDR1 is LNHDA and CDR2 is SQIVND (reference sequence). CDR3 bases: TGTGCCAGTAGTATAGCCCCCGGGCAGGGGGCCTTACAGTTCTTC. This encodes CASSIAPGQGALQFF.

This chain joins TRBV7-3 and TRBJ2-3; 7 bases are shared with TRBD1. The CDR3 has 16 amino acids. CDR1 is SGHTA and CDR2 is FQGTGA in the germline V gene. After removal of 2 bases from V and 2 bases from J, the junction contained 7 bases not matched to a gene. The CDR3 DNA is TGTGCCAGCAGCTTATCTCGGGACAGAACCACAGATACGCAGTATTTT. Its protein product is CASSLSRDRTTDTQYF.

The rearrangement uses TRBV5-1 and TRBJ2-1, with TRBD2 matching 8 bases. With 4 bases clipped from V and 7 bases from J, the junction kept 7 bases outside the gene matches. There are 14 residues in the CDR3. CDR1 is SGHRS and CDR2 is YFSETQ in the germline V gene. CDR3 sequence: CASSGAGALNEQFF. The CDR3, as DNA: TGCGCCAGCAGCGGAGCGGGGGCCTTGAATGAGCAGTTCTTC. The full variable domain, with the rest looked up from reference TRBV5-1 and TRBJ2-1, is KAGVTQTPRYLIKTRGQQVTLSCSPISGHRSVSWYQQTPGQGLQFLFEYFSETQRNKGNFPGRFSGRQFSNSRSEMNVSTLELGDSALYLCASSGAGALNEQFFGPGTRLTVL.

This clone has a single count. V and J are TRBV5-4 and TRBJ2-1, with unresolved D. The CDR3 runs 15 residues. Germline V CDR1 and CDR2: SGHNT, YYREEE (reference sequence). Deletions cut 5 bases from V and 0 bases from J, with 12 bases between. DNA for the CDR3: TGTGCCAGCAGTACAGACCAGAGCTCCTACAATGAGCAGTTCTTC. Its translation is CASSTDQSSYNEQFF.

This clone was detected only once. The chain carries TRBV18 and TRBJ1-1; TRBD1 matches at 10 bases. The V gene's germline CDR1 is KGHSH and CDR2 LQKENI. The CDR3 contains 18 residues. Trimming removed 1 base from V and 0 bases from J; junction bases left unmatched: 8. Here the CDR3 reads CASSPRGVGTGVNTEAFF. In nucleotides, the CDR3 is TGTGCCAGCTCACCACGTGGGGTAGGGACAGGGGTGAACACTGAAGCTTTCTTT.

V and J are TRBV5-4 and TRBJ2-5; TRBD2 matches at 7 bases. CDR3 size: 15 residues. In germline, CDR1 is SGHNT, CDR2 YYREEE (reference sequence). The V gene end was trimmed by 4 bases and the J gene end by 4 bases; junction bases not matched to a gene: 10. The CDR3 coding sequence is TGTGCCAGCAGCCCAGGCGGCGGGGGATCAGAGACCCAGTACTTC. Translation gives CASSPGGGGSETQYF. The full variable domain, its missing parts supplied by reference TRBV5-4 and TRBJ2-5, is ETGVTQSPTHLIKTRGQQVTLRCSSQSGHNTVSWYQQALGQGPQFIFQYYREEENGRGNFPPRFSGLQFPNYSSELNVNALELDDSALYLCASSPGGGGSETQYFGPGTRLLVL.

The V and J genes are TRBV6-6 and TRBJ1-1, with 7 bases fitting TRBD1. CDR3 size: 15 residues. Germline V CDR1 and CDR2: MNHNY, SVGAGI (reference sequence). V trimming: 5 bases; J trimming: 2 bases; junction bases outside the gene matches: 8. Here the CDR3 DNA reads TGTGCCAGCAGTCCGTCCCGGGACAGTAACACTGAAGCTTTCTTT. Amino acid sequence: CASSPSRDSNTEAFF.

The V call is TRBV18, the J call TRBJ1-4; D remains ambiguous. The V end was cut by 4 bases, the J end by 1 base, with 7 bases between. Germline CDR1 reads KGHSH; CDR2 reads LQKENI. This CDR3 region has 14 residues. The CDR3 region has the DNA TGTGCCAGCTCACAAGAGCGAACTAATGAAAAACTGTTTTTT. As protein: CASSQERTNEKLFF.

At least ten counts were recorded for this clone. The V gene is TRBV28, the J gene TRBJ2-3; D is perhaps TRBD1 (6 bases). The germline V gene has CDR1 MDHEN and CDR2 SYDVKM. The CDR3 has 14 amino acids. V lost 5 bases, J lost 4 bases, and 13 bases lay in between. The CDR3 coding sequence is TGTGCCAGCAGTGACAGGATTGGGCCAGATACGCAGTATTTT. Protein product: CASSDRIGPDTQYF.

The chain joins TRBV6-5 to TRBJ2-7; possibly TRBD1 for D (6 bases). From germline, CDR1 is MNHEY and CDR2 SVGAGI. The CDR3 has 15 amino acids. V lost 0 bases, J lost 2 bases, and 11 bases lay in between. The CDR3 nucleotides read TGTGCCAGCAGTTACTCGGGGACATCCGCCTACGAGCAGTACTTC. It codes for CASSYSGTSAYEQYF.

The CDR3 region is CAISEAGGYSNQPQHF. In nucleotides, the CDR3 is TGTGCCATCAGTGAGGCAGGCGGGTATAGCAATCAGCCCCAGCATTTT. J is TRBJ1-5 and V is TRBV10-3; D not certain. This CDR3 is 16 amino acids long. Trimming removed 2 bases at V and 0 bases at J, with 11 bases between. Germline-derived CDR1 and CDR2 are ENHRY and SYGVKD.

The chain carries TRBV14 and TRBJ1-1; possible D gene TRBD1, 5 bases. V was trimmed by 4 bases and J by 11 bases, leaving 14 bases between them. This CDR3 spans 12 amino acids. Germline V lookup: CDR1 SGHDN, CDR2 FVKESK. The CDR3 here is CASSRQPNSAFF. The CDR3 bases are TGTGCCAGCAGCCGACAGCCTAACAGCGCTTTCTTT.

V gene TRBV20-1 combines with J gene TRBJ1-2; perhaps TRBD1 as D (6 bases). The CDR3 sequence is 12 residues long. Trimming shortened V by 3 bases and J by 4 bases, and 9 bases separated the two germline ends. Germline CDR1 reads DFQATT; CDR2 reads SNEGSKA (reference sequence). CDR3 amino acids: CSASPGVYGYTF. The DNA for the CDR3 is TGCAGTGCTAGTCCAGGGGTCTATGGCTACACCTTC.

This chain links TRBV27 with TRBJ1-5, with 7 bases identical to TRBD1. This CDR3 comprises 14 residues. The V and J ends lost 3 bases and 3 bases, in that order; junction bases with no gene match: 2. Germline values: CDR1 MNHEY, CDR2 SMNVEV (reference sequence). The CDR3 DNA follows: TGTGCCAGCAGTTTTACAGGGGCCAATCAGCCCCAGCATTTT. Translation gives CASSFTGANQPQHF.